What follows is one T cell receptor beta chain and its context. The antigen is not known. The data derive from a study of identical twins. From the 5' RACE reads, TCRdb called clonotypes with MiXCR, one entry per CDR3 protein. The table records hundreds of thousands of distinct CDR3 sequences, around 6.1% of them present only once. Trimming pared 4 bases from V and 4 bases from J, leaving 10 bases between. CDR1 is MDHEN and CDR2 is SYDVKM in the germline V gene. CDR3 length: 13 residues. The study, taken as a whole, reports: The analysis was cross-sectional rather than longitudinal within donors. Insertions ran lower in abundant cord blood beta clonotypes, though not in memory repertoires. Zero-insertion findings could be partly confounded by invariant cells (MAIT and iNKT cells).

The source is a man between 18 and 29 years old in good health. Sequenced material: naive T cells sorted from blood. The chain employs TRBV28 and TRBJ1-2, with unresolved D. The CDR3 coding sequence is TGTGCCAGCAGTTCGGAACTCGGCTATGGCTACACCTTC. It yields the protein CASSSELGYGYTF.